This TCR beta chain was captured by sequencing in a study of T cells in localized non-small cell lung cancer. Findings of the study overall: When the top 100 tumor clones were examined, a median approximately 59 of them also appeared in the adjacent lung, which was paired and uninvolved. A higher density of T cells in blood coincided with extended overall survival. Sequence data derive from only one tumor region, so heterogeneity remains possible. The study found T cell clonality highest in uninvolved adjacent lung, above tumor.

The germline V gene has CDR1 SGHTS and CDR2 YDEGEE. Between the trimmed V and J ends, which lost 8 bases and 1 base, there was a span of 15 bases. The CDR3 is 14 amino acids. Note on this clone: Its antigen is not identified.

Generated by immunoSEQ multiplex PCR, the TCRdb table keeps only in-frame clones and is missing some. The sample yields about 20,000 clones, more than 85% seen once. The V gene is TRBV5-8, the J gene TRBJ2-5; unclear D gene. The sequence was obtained from a man between 35 and 75 years old with stage II squamous cell lung carcinoma. This sample comprised PBMCs, obtained before any cancer treatment. The CDR3 protein is CASYEEMTQETQYF. The CDR3 coding sequence is TGTGCCAGTTACGAGGAGATGACCCAAGAGACCCAGTACTTC. The full variable domain, with the rest looked up from reference TRBV5-8 and TRBJ2-5, is EAGVTQSPTHLIKTRGQQATLRCSPISGHTSVYWYQQALGLGLQFLLWYDEGEERNRGNFPPRFSGRQFPNYSSELNVNALELEDSALYLCASYEEMTQETQYFGPGTRLLVL.